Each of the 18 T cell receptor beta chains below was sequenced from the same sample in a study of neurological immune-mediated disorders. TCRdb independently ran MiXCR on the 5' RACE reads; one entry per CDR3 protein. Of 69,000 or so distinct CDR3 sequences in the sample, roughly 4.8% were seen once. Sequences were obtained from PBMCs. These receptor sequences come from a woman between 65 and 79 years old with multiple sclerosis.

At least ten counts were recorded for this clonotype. The CDR3 loop is CASSPIYYNEQFF. The CDR3 DNA reads TGTGCCAGCAGCCCCATCTACTACAATGAGCAGTTCTTC. The V and J genes are TRBV7-2 and TRBJ2-1, with D uncertain. V dropped 5 bases and J dropped 3 bases, with 8 bases sitting between them. In germline, CDR1 is SGHTA, CDR2 FQGNSA. CDR3 size: 13 residues.

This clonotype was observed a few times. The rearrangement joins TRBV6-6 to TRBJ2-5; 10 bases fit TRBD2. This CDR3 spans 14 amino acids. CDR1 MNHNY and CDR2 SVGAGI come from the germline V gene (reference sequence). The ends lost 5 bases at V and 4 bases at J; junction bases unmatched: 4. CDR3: CASSLTSGLETQYF. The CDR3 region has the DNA TGTGCCAGCAGTCTGACTAGCGGGTTAGAGACCCAGTACTTC.

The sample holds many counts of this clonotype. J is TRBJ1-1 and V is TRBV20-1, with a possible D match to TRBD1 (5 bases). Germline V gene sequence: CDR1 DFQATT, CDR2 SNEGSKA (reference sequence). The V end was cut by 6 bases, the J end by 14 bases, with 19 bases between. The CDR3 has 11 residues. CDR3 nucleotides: TGCAGTGCCGTGGGGGGGAGGGAGCTCTTCTTT. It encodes CSAVGGRELFF.

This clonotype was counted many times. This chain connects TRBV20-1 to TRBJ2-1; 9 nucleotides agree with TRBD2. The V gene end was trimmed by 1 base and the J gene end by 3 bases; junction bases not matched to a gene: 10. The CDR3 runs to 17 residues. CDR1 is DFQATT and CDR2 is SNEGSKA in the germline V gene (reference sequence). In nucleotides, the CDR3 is TGCAGTGCTAGAGTCGAAGCGGGAGGTGGCGGCTACAATGAGCAGTTCTTC. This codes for CSARVEAGGGGYNEQFF.

The CDR3 here is CASSQEREREISYEQYF. Written as DNA, the CDR3 is TGTGCCAGCAGCCAAGAGCGGGAGCGGGAGATCTCCTACGAGCAGTACTTC. The rearrangement uses TRBV4-2 and TRBJ2-7, with 8 bases fitting TRBD2. The germline V gene encodes CDR1 LGHNA and CDR2 YNFKEQ. The CDR3 has 17 amino acids. V shed 0 bases, J shed 0 bases, and the junction held 7 bases outside the gene matches.

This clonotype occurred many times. Here the CDR3 reads CASSSPGLASNEQFF. The CDR3 nucleotides read TGTGCCAGCAGCTCACCGGGACTAGCGTCCAATGAGCAGTTCTTC. V gene TRBV7-9 combines with J gene TRBJ2-1; 10 nucleotides match TRBD2. The V segment lost 4 bases and the J segment 6 bases; nucleotides outside the gene matches: 6. The CDR3 is 15 residues long. CDR1 is SEHNR, CDR2 FQNEAQ, per germline (reference sequence).

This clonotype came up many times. The CDR3 reads CASSRAEDTYEQYF. CDR3 nucleotides: TGTGCCAGCAGCCGCGCAGAGGATACCTACGAGCAGTACTTC. This sequence joins TRBV7-2 and TRBJ2-7, with D unresolved. Germline V gene lookup returns CDR1 SGHTA and CDR2 FQGNSA. Trimming cost V 5 bases and J 2 bases, with 13 bases left between them. There are 14 residues in the CDR3. Using reference TRBV7-2 and TRBJ2-7 for the parts outside the CDR3, the full variable domain is GAGVSQSPSNKVTEKGKDVELRCDPISGHTALYWYRQSLGQGLEFLIYFQGNSAPDKSGLPSDRFSAERTGGSVSTLTIQRTQQEDSAVYLCASSRAEDTYEQYFGPGTRLTVT.

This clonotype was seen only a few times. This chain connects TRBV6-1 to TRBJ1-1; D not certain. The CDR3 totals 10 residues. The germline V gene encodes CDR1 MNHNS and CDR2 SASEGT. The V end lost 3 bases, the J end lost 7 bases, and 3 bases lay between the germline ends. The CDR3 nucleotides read TGTGCCAGCAGTGACGGTGAAGCTTTCTTT. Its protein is CASSDGEAFF.

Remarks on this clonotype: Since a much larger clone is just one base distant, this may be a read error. CDR3 nucleotide sequence: TGTGCCAGAAGATCGGTCCCTCGACAGGGGCGGAACGAAAAACTGTTTTTT. Amino acid sequence: CARRSVPRQGRNEKLFF. This chain joins TRBV7-6 and TRBJ1-4; TRBD1 matches at 8 bases. V lost 9 bases, J lost 8 bases, and 20 bases stayed unmatched. CDR1 and CDR2 from the germline V gene are SGHVS and FNYEAQ. CDR3 length: 17 residues.

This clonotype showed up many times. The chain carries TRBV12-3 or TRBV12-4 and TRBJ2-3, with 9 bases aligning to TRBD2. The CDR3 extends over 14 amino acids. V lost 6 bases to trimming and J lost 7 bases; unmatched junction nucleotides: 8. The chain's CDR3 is CASRISAGGYTQYF. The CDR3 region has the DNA TGTGCCAGCAGGATCTCAGCGGGAGGCTATACGCAGTATTTT.

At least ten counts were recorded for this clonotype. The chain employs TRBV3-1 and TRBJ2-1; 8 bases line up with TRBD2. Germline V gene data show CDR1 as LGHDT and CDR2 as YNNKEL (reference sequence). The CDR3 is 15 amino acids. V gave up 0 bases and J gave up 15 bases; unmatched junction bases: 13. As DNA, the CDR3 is TGTGCCAGCAGCCAAGATTGGCTTAGCGGGATAACAACGTTCTTC. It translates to CASSQDWLSGITTFF.

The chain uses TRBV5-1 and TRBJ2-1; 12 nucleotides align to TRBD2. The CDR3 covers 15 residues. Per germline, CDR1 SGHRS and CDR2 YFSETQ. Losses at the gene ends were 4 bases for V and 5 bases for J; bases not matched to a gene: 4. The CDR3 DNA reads TGCGCCAGCAGCCCCGGACTAGCGGGGCACAATGAGCAGTTCTTC. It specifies CASSPGLAGHNEQFF. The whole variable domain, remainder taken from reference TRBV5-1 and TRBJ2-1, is KAGVTQTPRYLIKTRGQQVTLSCSPISGHRSVSWYQQTPGQGLQFLFEYFSETQRNKGNFPGRFSGRQFSNSRSEMNVSTLELGDSALYLCASSPGLAGHNEQFFGPGTRLTVL.

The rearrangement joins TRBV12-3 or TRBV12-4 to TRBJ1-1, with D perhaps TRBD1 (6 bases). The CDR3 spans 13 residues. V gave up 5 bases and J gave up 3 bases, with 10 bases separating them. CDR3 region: CASSAEGDTEAFF. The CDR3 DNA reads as TGTGCCAGCAGTGCGGAGGGGGACACTGAAGCTTTCTTT.

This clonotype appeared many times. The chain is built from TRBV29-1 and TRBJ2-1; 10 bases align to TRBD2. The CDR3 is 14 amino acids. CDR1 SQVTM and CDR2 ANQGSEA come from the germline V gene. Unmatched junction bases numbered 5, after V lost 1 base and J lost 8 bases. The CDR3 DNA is TGCAGCGTTGAAGGGCTAGCGGGAGCTTATGAGCAGTTCTTC. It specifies CSVEGLAGAYEQFF.

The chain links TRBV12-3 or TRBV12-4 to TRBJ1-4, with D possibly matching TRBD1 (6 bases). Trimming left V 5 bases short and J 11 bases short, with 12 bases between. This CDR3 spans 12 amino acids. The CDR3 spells CASSMRGDKLFF. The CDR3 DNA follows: TGTGCCAGCAGTATGAGGGGGGACAAACTGTTTTTT.

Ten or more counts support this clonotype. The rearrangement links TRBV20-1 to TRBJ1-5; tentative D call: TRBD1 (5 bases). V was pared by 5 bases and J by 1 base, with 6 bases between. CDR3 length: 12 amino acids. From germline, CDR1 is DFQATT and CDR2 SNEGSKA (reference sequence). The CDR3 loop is CSARGSNQPQHF. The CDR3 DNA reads TGCAGTGCTCGGGGCAGCAATCAGCCCCAGCATTTT.

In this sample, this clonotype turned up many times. CDR3 region: CASSLAARTNEQFF. CDR3 bases: TGTGCCAGCAGCTTAGCGGCCCGAACCAATGAGCAGTTCTTC. The chain links TRBV7-2 to TRBJ2-1, with unresolved D. The CDR3 has 14 amino acids. Germline CDR1 reads SGHTA; CDR2 reads FQGNSA. Deletions cut 0 bases from V and 6 bases from J, with 9 bases between.

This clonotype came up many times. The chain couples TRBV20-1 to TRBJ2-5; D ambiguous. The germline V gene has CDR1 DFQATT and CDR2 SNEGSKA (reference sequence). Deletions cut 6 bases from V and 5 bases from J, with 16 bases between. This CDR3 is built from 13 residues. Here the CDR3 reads CSAKIEAAETQYF. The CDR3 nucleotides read TGCAGTGCGAAGATTGAGGCGGCGGAGACCCAGTACTTC.